Following are 32 T cell receptor beta chains from one sample sequenced in a study of response to subunit inactivated influenza vaccine. Each CDR3 protein is one row after TCRdb ran MiXCR on the RT-PCR reads. The sample shows 550,000 to 800,000 distinct CDR3 sequences, 14% of them seen only once. This specimen was PBMCs from blood, taken 14 days before vaccination. The receptors come from a man aged 50-59 years who received an inactivated influenza vaccine.

The chain has TRBV20-1 and TRBJ2-5; TRBD2 is a possible D gene (8 bases). This CDR3 is built from 16 residues. The germline V and J ends were trimmed by 8 bases and 4 bases, with 26 bases remaining between them. Germline V gene data show CDR1 as DFQATT and CDR2 as SNEGSKA (reference sequence). CDR3 sequence: CSPRQGTGGTRETQYF. The CDR3 DNA reads as TGCAGTCCCCGACAGGGTACGGGGGGGACTAGAGAGACCCAGTACTTC.

The chain is built from TRBV11-2 and TRBJ2-7, with TRBD1 as a possible D gene (5 bases). Germline assignment: CDR1 SGHAT and CDR2 FQNNGV. Trimming shortened V by 3 bases and J by 0 bases, and 9 bases separated the two germline ends. The CDR3 loop spans 14 amino acids. The CDR3 region is CASSFGHLSYEQYF. In DNA form, the CDR3 reads TGTGCCAGCAGCTTCGGACACCTCTCCTACGAGCAGTACTTC.

This clonotype was counted between two and nine times. This sequence joins TRBV29-1 and TRBJ2-5; D is unresolved. V dropped 6 bases and J dropped 5 bases, with 16 bases sitting between them. The CDR3 totals 13 residues. Germline CDR1 reads SQVTM; CDR2 reads ANQGSEA. CDR3 residues: CSVGPPLMETQYF. The DNA for the CDR3 is TGCAGCGTCGGGCCCCCGCTAATGGAGACCCAGTACTTC.

This clonotype was seen many times. The rearrangement joins TRBV12-3 or TRBV12-4 to TRBJ2-2; 7 bases are a match to TRBD1. The CDR3 extends over 14 amino acids. The V segment lost 6 bases and the J segment 7 bases; nucleotides outside the gene matches: 8. CDR3 region: CASRPTGNVGELFF. CDR3 DNA: TGTGCCAGCAGGCCGACAGGGAATGTCGGGGAGCTGTTTTTT.

This clonotype occurred a few times. The chain combines TRBV3-1 with TRBJ2-5, with D uncertain. Germline CDR1 and CDR2: LGHDT and YNNKEL (reference sequence). Trimming cost V 4 bases and J 5 bases, with 11 bases left between them. The CDR3 has 13 amino acids. CDR3 residues: CASSRHSKETQYF. The CDR3 nucleotides are TGTGCCAGCAGCCGGCACTCGAAGGAGACCCAGTACTTC.

The V and J genes are TRBV5-6 and TRBJ2-3, with TRBD1 matching 9 bases. V shed 3 bases and J 3 bases; nucleotides not matched to a gene: 8. Germline lookup yields CDR1 SGHDT and CDR2 YYEEEE. This CDR3 is built from 16 residues. The CDR3 region is CASSSGTGIWTDTQYF. The DNA for the CDR3 is TGTGCCAGCAGCTCCGGGACAGGGATTTGGACAGATACGCAGTATTTT.

This clonotype was seen only once. The chain couples TRBV6-5 to TRBJ1-5; D is uncertain. V was pared by 6 bases and J by 9 bases, with 12 bases between. Germline V CDR1 and CDR2: MNHEY, SVGAGI. The CDR3 length is 12 residues. The CDR3 loop is CASSDMISPQHF. The CDR3 nucleotides are TGTGCCAGCAGCGACATGATTTCGCCCCAGCATTTT.

There are a few counts of this clonotype. V gene TRBV20-1 combines with J gene TRBJ2-3; the match to TRBD2 covers 12 bases. The CDR3 spans 16 residues. Germline lookup yields CDR1 DFQATT and CDR2 SNEGSKA (reference sequence). V dropped 0 bases and J dropped 8; count of bases not matched to a gene: 9. CDR3 loop: CSARDGLRTSGTTQYF. Here the CDR3 DNA reads TGCAGTGCTAGAGATGGGCTGAGGACTAGCGGGACTACGCAGTATTTT.

V usage is TRBV7-9 and J usage is TRBJ2-3; 11 positions match TRBD2. Trimming took 6 bases from V and 0 from J; bases not matched to a gene: 5. CDR1 is SEHNR and CDR2 is FQNEAQ in the germline V gene (reference sequence). CDR3 size: 16 residues. The DNA for the CDR3 is TGTGCCAGCAGACTAGCGGGAGATCCTAGCACAGATACGCAGTATTTT. Protein sequence: CASRLAGDPSTDTQYF.

The gene calls are TRBV2 and TRBJ2-3, with D perhaps matching TRBD1 (6 bases). Trimming shortened V by 9 bases and J by 3 bases, and 13 bases separated the two germline ends. The germline CDR1 and CDR2 sequences are SNHLY and FYNNEI. The CDR3 runs to 13 residues. The CDR3 nucleotides read TGTGCCAGGGGGACACTTGGAACAGATACGCAGTATTTT. Its protein product is CARGTLGTDTQYF.

This clonotype occurred many times. The rearrangement joins TRBV4-3 to TRBJ2-2; D ambiguous. The CDR3 has 15 amino acids. V shed 4 bases and J shed 3 bases, with 12 bases lying between them. Germline V gives CDR1 LGHNA, CDR2 YSLEER. CDR3 in DNA: TGCGCCAGCAGCCTCGACCTCGGGTACACCGGGGAGCTGTTTTTT. This gives the protein CASSLDLGYTGELFF.

The chain combines TRBV30 with TRBJ2-3; D ambiguous. Germline CDR1 and CDR2: GTSNPN and SVGIG (reference sequence). The CDR3 consists of 13 residues. The V and J ends lost 5 bases and 3 bases respectively, with 12 bases between them. The DNA for the CDR3 is TGTGCCTGGTCCAAATTTGGGACAGATACGCAGTATTTT. Translating it yields CAWSKFGTDTQYF.

This clonotype was recorded a few times. The rearrangement joins TRBV5-6 to TRBJ2-5; a weak D match, TRBD2 (5 bases). V lost 3 bases, J lost 11 bases, and 26 bases lay in between. The CDR3 spans 16 residues. Germline V gene sequence: CDR1 SGHDT, CDR2 YYEEEE. CDR3 DNA: TGTGCCAGCAGCTGGGGAGACACTCCCCCCCAAGAGTGGCAGTACTTC. This sequence encodes CASSWGDTPPQEWQYF. The full variable domain, in which reference TRBV5-6 and TRBJ2-5 provide the parts outside the CDR3, is DAGVTQSPTHLIKTRGQQVTLRCSPKSGHDTVSWYQQALGQGPQFIFQYYEEEERQRGNFPDRFSGHQFPNYSSELNVNALLLGDSALYLCASSWGDTPPQEWQYFGPGTRLLVL.

The genes are TRBV30 and TRBJ2-1; no reliable D call. V lost 1 base and J lost 7, with 8 bases in between. CDR1 is GTSNPN, CDR2 SVGIG, per germline (reference sequence). The CDR3 runs to 12 residues. The CDR3 DNA reads TGTGCCTGGAGTGCCCCAGCAAATGAGCAGTTCTTC. Translating gives CAWSAPANEQFF. The full variable domain, rest sourced from reference TRBV30 and TRBJ2-1, is SQTIHQWPATLVQPVGSPLSLECTVEGTSNPNLYWYRQAAGRGLQLLFYSVGIGQISSEVPQNLSASRPQDRQFILSSKKLLLSDSGFYLCAWSAPANEQFFGPGTRLTVL.

This clonotype was counted only a few times. The J gene is TRBJ1-2, the V gene TRBV3-1; D possibly corresponds to TRBD1 (5 bases). The CDR3 is made up of 14 amino acids. Trimming pared 4 bases from V and 5 bases from J, leaving 14 bases between. In germline, CDR1 is LGHDT, CDR2 YNNKEL (reference sequence). CDR3 loop: CASSRGTARYGYTF. The CDR3 DNA reads as TGTGCCAGCAGCCGGGGGACCGCCCGGTATGGCTACACCTTC.

In its sample, this clonotype was seen a few times. The chain employs TRBV6-2 or TRBV6-3 and TRBJ2-7; D is perhaps TRBD2 (6 bases). Trimming shortened V by 6 bases and J by 2 bases, and 14 bases separated the two germline ends. Germline V gene sequence: CDR1 MNHEY, CDR2 SVGEGT. The length of the CDR3 is 14 residues. The CDR3 DNA reads TGTGCCAGCAGGAAAGCGGGTACTACCTACGAGCAGTACTTC. This translates into CASRKAGTTYEQYF.

The gene calls are TRBV9 and TRBJ2-5; possible D gene TRBD1, 6 bases. Trimming stripped 4 bases from V and 2 bases from J, with 9 bases between. This CDR3 comprises 13 residues. Germline loops: CDR1 SGDLS, CDR2 YYNGEE. Written as DNA, the CDR3 is TGTGCCAGCAGCCGCAGGGGACAAGAGACCCAGTACTTC. Translation: CASSRRGQETQYF.

Only a few counts were recorded for this clonotype. The germline gene is not matched at one end of the junction; a read error may be the cause. The CDR3 loop is CASSQASGLSVF. CDR3 sequence (DNA): TGTGCCAGCAGCCAAGCCTCCGGACTATCCGTTTTT. The J gene is TRBJ2-3, the V gene TRBV4-2; tentative D call: TRBD2 (6 bases). Germline-derived CDR1 and CDR2 are LGHNA and YNFKEQ. The CDR3 has 12 residues.

This clonotype was observed a handful of times. The chain combines TRBV19 with TRBJ1-1; 9 bases are a match to TRBD1. This CDR3 contains 16 residues. The V gene end was trimmed by 6 bases and the J gene end by 1 base; junction bases not matched to a gene: 9. The germline V gene has CDR1 LNHDA and CDR2 SQIVND (reference sequence). Here the CDR3 reads CASSSMPGQGNTEAFF. The CDR3, as DNA: TGTGCCAGTAGCTCGATGCCGGGACAGGGGAACACTGAAGCTTTCTTT.

V and J are TRBV29-1 and TRBJ2-1; TRBD2 aligns across 7 bases. The junction had 10 bases not matched to a gene; V was cut back by 5 bases and J by 0 bases. Germline CDR1 and CDR2: SQVTM and ANQGSEA. This CDR3 region has 16 residues. CDR3 sequence: CSVFQGGTVSYNEQFF. The CDR3 bases are TGCAGCGTTTTTCAGGGAGGGACTGTCTCCTACAATGAGCAGTTCTTC.

This clonotype has more than one count but fewer than ten. The chain couples TRBV20-1 to TRBJ2-1, with a possible D match to TRBD2 (6 bases). Trimming stripped 1 base from V and 8 bases from J, with 9 bases between. The germline V gene encodes CDR1 DFQATT and CDR2 SNEGSKA (reference sequence). This CDR3 contains 12 residues. CDR3 protein: CSARVGGYEQFF. The DNA for the CDR3 is TGCAGTGCTAGAGTCGGGGGTTATGAGCAGTTCTTC.

This clonotype showed up just a few times. The chain employs TRBV20-1 and TRBJ2-3; no clear D gene. V shed 3 bases and J shed 1 base, with 8 bases lying between them. Germline lookup yields CDR1 DFQATT and CDR2 SNEGSKA (reference sequence). The CDR3 spans 13 residues. Here the CDR3 reads CSASHRGTDTQYF. CDR3 bases: TGCAGTGCTAGTCACCGGGGCACAGATACGCAGTATTTT.

This clonotype was observed a few times. The chain has TRBV12-3 or TRBV12-4 and TRBJ2-2, with D perhaps given as TRBD1 or TRBD2 (7 bases each). V was shortened by 5 bases and J by 8 bases, with 21 bases between the two germline ends. The CDR3 sequence is 16 residues long. The CDR3 is CASSPVWEGAAGELFF. CDR3 DNA: TGTGCCAGCAGTCCTGTATGGGAGGGGGCGGCGGGGGAGCTGTTTTTT.

This clonotype was recorded a few times. The chain uses TRBV4-3 and TRBJ1-2, with D tentatively TRBD1 (5 bases). The V gene lost 1 base and the J gene lost 3 bases, with 6 bases spanning the gap. Germline V CDR1 and CDR2: LGHNA, YSLEER. The CDR3 has 13 amino acids. The CDR3 sequence: CASSQGGDYGYTF. In DNA, the CDR3 is TGCGCCAGCAGCCAAGGGGGGGACTATGGCTACACCTTC.

This clonotype was found a few times. The chain links TRBV5-1 to TRBJ2-7; the D call may be TRBD1 or TRBD2 (5 bases each). The germline V and J ends were trimmed by 6 bases and 0 bases, with 10 bases remaining between them. The CDR3 runs 13 residues. CDR1 SGHRS and CDR2 YFSETQ come from the germline V gene. In nucleotides, the CDR3 is TGCGCCAGCAAACGGGACGGCTCCTACGAGCAGTACTTC. Amino acids: CASKRDGSYEQYF.

Only a few counts were recorded for this clonotype. The chain has TRBV11-2 and TRBJ2-1; 12 bases match TRBD2. The CDR3 loop spans 16 amino acids. The J segment lost 3 bases and the V segment lost 5 bases, leaving 5 bases of the junction unmatched. Per germline, CDR1 SGHAT and CDR2 FQNNGV. For the CDR3, the DNA is TGTGCCAGCAGCAAGACTAGCGGGGGATACTACAATGAGCAGTTCTTC. It yields the protein CASSKTSGGYYNEQFF.

V usage is TRBV5-6 and J usage is TRBJ2-1; the D is unclear. V lost 1 base, J lost 8 bases, and 10 bases lay in between. CDR1 and CDR2 (germline): SGHDT, YYEEEE. CDR3 length: 13 amino acids. CDR3 sequence (DNA): TGTGCCAGCAGCTTGTTTCAGACCGATGAGCAGTTCTTC. Translation gives CASSLFQTDEQFF.

This clonotype showed up just a few times. The V call is TRBV14, the J call TRBJ2-7; a weak D match, TRBD2 (5 bases). CDR1 is SGHDN, CDR2 FVKESK, per germline. The length of the CDR3 is 15 residues. V lost 2 bases and J 9 bases, leaving 20 bases between the germline ends. CDR3 protein: CASSQTRGSVRGQYF. The DNA for the CDR3 is TGTGCCAGCAGCCAAACCCGCGGGTCCGTTCGTGGGCAGTACTTC.

The rearrangement uses TRBV15 and TRBJ2-1; TRBD1 is a possible D gene (6 bases). The CDR3 sequence is 12 residues long. The germline V gene encodes CDR1 LNHNV and CDR2 YYDKDF (reference sequence). V lost 5 bases to trimming and J lost 10 bases, with 12 bases between them. The CDR3 coding sequence is TGTGCCACCAGCCTAAAAACAGGGGAGCAGTTCTTC. Its translation: CATSLKTGEQFF.

This chain uses TRBV7-9 with TRBJ1-2; D remains unclear. V lost 3 bases, J lost 5 bases, and 10 bases lay in between. CDR3 length: 13 residues. From germline, CDR1 is SEHNR and CDR2 FQNEAQ (reference sequence). The CDR3, as DNA: TGTGCCAGCAGCTTCGGGCCACCGTATGGCTACACCTTC. Translated: CASSFGPPYGYTF.

The J gene is TRBJ1-3, the V gene TRBV28; D is unclear. V was shortened by 2 bases and J by 4 bases, with 9 bases between the two germline ends. The CDR3 runs to 14 residues. Germline assignment: CDR1 MDHEN and CDR2 SYDVKM. The CDR3 nucleotides read TGTGCCAGCAGTTTACCCACGGTCGGAAACACCATATATTTT. This encodes CASSLPTVGNTIYF.

This clonotype was counted a few times. This rearrangement joins TRBV7-9 to TRBJ2-7, with no clear D. Trimming took off 1 base at V and 7 bases at J, with 14 bases between the two ends. Germline values: CDR1 SEHNR, CDR2 FQNEAQ (reference sequence). The CDR3 is 14 residues long. Written as DNA, the CDR3 is TGTGCCAGCAGCTTAGGGTTGGGTATTGGTGAGCAGTACTTC. Translated: CASSLGLGIGEQYF. The variable domain in full, completed from reference TRBV7-9 and TRBJ2-7, reads DTGVSQNPRHKITKRGQNVTFRCDPISEHNRLYWYRQTLGQGPEFLTYFQNEAQLEKSRLLSDRFSAERPKGSFSTLEIQRTEQGDSAMYLCASSLGLGIGEQYFGPGTRLTVT.